The rows below give T cell receptor beta chains drawn from one sample of a study of T cell responses to AZD1222 COVID-19 vaccine. Repertoires were generated with immunoSEQ multiplex PCR, while TCRdb's copy carries only in-frame clones and drops some. Of about 100,000 clones detected, 70% to 90% appear once; the ten largest clones hold about 3%. Specimen: peripheral blood, collected on day 0 of AZD1222 vaccination. The receptors come from an adult in good health. Both conserved end residues are part of each CDR3. The D gene is left open where the match is weak. Clone size appears in some rows only: once, few, many, or a class for an expanded clone.

V gene	clone size	D gene	J gene	CDR3 DNA	CDR3 protein
TRBV19	-	TRBD2	TRBJ2-3	TGTGCCAGTACTAGCGGGAGTACGGGCACAGATACGCAGTATTTT	CASTSGSTGTDTQYF
TRBV29-1	-	TRBD1	TRBJ1-1	TGCAGCGTTGAGGGACAGGGGATGTTCATGAACACTGAAGCTTTCTTT	CSVEGQGMFMNTEAFF
TRBV5-5	-	-	TRBJ2-7	TGTGCCAGCAGCTTGGGTACCTCTTGGGAGCAGTACTTC	CASSLGTSWEQYF
TRBV30	once	-	TRBJ1-5	TGTGCCTGGAGTGTAGTGGCAGGGCTTCAGCCCCAGCATTTT	CAWSVVAGLQPQHF
TRBV6-4	-	TRBD2	TRBJ2-1	TGTGCCAGCAGTGTAGCTAGCGGGGGGTCCCCACTTGAGCAGTTCTTC	CASSVASGGSPLEQFF
TRBV6-5	-	-	TRBJ2-3	TGTGCCAGCAGTTACTCCGGGACTAGCACAGATACGCAGTATTTT	CASSYSGTSTDTQYF
TRBV6-2/TRBV6-3	-	TRBD1	TRBJ1-6	TGTGCCAGCAGTTACTCGACCAGGGGGCAATCACCCCTCCACTTT	CASSYSTRGQSPLHF
TRBV28	-	TRBD1	TRBJ1-4	TGTGCCAGCAGTTTAGGGGACAGCGCAGGAGCAACTAATGAAAAACTGTTTTTT	CASSLGDSAGATNEKLFF
TRBV7-2	-	-	TRBJ2-6	TGTGCCAGCAGCTTTGACACTGGGTCTGGGGCCAACGTCCTGACTTTC	CASSFDTGSGANVLTF
TRBV4-1	-	-	TRBJ1-1	TGCGCCAGCAGCCAGGGACTTACGAACACTGAAGCTTTCTTT	CASSQGLTNTEAFF
TRBV6-5	-	-	TRBJ2-2	TGTGCCAGCAGTAGATCGGAGGCCTTCACCGGGGAGCTGTTTTTT	CASSRSEAFTGELFF
TRBV14	-	TRBD2	TRBJ2-3	TGTGCCAGCAGCCAGGATATAGCGGGAGCGGGAGATACGCAGTATTTT	CASSQDIAGAGDTQYF
TRBV5-1	once	-	TRBJ1-1	TGCGCCAGCAGCTTGACCAGCCTGAACACTGAAGCTTTCTTT	CASSLTSLNTEAFF
TRBV10-1	-	-	TRBJ1-6	TGCGCCAGCAGTGAGTCTCGGTCGAAAAACTCCTATAATTCACCCCTCCACTTT	CASSESRSKNSYNSPLHF
TRBV11-2	-	-	TRBJ2-5	TGTGCCAGCAGCTTAGCAACAGGAACCATCCAAGAGACCCAGTACTTC	CASSLATGTIQETQYF